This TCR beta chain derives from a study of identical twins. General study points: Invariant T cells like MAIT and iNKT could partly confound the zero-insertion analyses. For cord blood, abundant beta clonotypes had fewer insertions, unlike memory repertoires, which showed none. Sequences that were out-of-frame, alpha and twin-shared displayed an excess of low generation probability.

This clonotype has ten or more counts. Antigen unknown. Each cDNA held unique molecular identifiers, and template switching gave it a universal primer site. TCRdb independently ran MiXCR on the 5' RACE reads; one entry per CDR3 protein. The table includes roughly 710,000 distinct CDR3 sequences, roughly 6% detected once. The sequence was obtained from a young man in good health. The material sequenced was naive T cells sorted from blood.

The CDR3 region is CATSDFGGSGGTDTQYF. CDR3 DNA sequence: TGTGCCACCAGTGATTTCGGCGGGAGTGGTGGCACAGATACGCAGTATTTT. The chain recombines TRBV24-1 with TRBJ2-3, with 7 positions matching TRBD2. The germline CDR1 and CDR2 sequences are KGHDR and SFDVKD. The CDR3 sequence is 17 residues long. The V segment lost 1 base and the J segment 1 base; nucleotides outside the gene matches: 7.